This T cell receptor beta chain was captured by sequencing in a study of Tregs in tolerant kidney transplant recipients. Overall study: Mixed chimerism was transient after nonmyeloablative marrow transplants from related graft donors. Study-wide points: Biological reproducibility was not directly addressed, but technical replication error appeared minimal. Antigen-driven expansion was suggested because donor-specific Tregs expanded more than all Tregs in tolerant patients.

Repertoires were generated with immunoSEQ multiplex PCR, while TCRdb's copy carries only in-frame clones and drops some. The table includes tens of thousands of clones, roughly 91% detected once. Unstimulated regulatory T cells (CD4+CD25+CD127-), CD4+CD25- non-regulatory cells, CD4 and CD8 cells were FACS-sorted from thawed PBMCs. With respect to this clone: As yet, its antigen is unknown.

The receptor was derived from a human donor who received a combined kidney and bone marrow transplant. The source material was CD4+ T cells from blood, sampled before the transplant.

CDR3 protein: CASRDRENTEAFF. The CDR3 bases are TGCGCCAGTCGAGACAGGGAGAACACTGAAGCTTTCTTT. V is TRBV5-1 and J is TRBJ1-1, with TRBD1 matching 7 bases. The germline gives CDR1 SGHRS, CDR2 YFSETQ. The CDR3 contains 13 residues. Germline trimming cut 8 bases from V and 1 base from J; bases unmatched to any gene: 5. The complete variable domain, with remaining parts taken from reference TRBV5-1 and TRBJ1-1, reads KAGVTQTPRYLIKTRGQQVTLSCSPISGHRSVSWYQQTPGQGLQFLFEYFSETQRNKGNFPGRFSGRQFSNSRSEMNVSTLELGDSALYLCASRDRENTEAFFGQGTRLTVV.